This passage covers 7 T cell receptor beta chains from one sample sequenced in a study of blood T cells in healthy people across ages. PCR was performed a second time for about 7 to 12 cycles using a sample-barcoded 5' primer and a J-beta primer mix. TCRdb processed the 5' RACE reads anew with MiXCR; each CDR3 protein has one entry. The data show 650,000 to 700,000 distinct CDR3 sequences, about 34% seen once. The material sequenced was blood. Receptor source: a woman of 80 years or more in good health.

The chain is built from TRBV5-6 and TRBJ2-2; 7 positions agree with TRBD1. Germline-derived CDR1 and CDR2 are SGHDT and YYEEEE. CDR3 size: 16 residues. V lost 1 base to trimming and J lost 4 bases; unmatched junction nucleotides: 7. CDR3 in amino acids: CASSLLDRVITGELFF. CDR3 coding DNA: TGTGCCAGCAGCTTGCTCGACAGGGTGATCACCGGGGAGCTGTTTTTT.

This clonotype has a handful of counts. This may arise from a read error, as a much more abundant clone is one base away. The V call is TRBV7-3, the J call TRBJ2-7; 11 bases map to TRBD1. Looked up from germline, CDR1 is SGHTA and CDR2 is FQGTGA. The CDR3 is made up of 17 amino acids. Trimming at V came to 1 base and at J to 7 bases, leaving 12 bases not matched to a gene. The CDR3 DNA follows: TGTGCCAGCAGCTTAAAAATCCCGGGACAGGGGGGCAGTGAGCAGTACTTC. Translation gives CASSLKIPGQGGSEQYF.

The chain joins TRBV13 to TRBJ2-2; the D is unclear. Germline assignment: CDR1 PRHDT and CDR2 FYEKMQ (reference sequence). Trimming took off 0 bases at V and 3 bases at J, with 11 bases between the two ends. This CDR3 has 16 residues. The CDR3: CASSLGGNPYTGELFF. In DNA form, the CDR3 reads TGTGCCAGCAGCTTAGGGGGGAACCCTTACACCGGGGAGCTGTTTTTT.

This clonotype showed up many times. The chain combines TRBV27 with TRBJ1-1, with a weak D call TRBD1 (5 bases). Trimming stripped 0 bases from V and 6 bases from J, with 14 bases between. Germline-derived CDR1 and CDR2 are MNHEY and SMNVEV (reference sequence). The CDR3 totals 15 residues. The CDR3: CASSLSWGGRAEAFF. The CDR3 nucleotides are TGTGCCAGCAGTTTATCCTGGGGGGGTAGAGCTGAAGCTTTCTTT.

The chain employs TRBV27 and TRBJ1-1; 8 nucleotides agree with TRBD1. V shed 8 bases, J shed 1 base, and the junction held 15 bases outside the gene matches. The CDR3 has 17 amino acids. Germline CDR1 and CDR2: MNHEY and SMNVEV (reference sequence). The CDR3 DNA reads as TGTGCCAGCGGTTGGCCCACAGGGGGAGGTCAGAACACTGAAGCTTTCTTT. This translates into CASGWPTGGGQNTEAFF.

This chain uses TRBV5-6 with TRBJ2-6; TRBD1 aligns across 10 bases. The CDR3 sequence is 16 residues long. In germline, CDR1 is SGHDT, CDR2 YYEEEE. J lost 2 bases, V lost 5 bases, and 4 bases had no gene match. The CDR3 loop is CASRETGGPGANVLTF. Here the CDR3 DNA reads TGTGCCAGCAGAGAGACAGGGGGCCCTGGGGCCAACGTCCTGACTTTC.

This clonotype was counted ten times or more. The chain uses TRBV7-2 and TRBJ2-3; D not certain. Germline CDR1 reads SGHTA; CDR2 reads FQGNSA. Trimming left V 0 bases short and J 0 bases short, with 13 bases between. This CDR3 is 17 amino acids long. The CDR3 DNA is TGTGCCAGCAGCTTAGCCGGATCAAAGCCTAGCACAGATACGCAGTATTTT. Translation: CASSLAGSKPSTDTQYF.